This record concerns one T cell receptor beta chain sequence. The protocol was immunoSEQ multiplex PCR, while the TCRdb copy is restricted to in-frame clones and leaves out a portion. Among about 470,000 clones listed, roughly nine tenths were seen once. These data are taken from a study of blood T cell repertoires in COVID-19. Looking at the study overall: The origin of the acute and convalescent COVID-19 samples was the United States, Italy and Spain. Sample material is recorded as cDNA or gDNA derived from T cells, B-cell-depleted T cells, or PBMCs.

The V gene lost 4 bases and the J gene lost 12 bases, with 20 bases spanning the gap. This CDR3 comprises 13 residues. Germline V gives CDR1 SGHNT, CDR2 YYREEE (reference sequence). The sequence was collected from a woman between 18 and 29 years old who had recovered from COVID-19. Sequences were obtained from PBMCs or T cells enriched from blood (not recorded which). This chain uses TRBV5-4 with TRBJ2-7, with D perhaps TRBD1 (6 bases). CDR3: CASSRLQGDMVYF. Written as DNA, the CDR3 is TGTGCCAGCAGCCGCTTACAGGGTGACATGGTGTACTTC.